This TCR beta chain appears in the sequencing data of a study of cytomegalovirus exposure and HLA in healthy donors (dated by TCRdb to about 2017). Describing the broader study: In an earlier analysis of several hundred of the donors, less than 350 Gb of sequence data and some 120 million unique TCR beta sequences from 180 million or so T cells were reported. Because of strong linkage in the cohort, roughly five DR-DQ haplotypes were treated as single units for association and clustering. The study aimed to test whether cataloging public T cell receptors could reveal signatures of past pathogen exposure. High-throughput TCR immunosequencing, statistical association of individual TCRs with disease status, and machine learning were combined to predict cytomegalovirus infection status. Among 398 genotyped donors of the cohort, an average of approximately 250,000 unique TCR beta nucleotide sequences were sequenced per donor, roughly 20% of them non-productive. Donor age, sex, ethnicity and CMV serostatus were compiled together with the repertoire data. An early release covering roughly 640 HLA-typed donors comprised about 300 gigabases of sequencing data and 65 million to 100 million unique TCR sequences. A later genetic analysis used genome-wide SNP genotypes for about 55% of the 666 donors, treating that subset as a discovery cohort. Besides the first cohort of under 700 subjects, a separate validation cohort made up of 120 different subjects was used. HLA typing included class I and class II loci at four-digit resolution. The later analysis used no new phenotypic data to find candidate immune exposures, relying instead on TCR beta sequences and their occurrence across donors. Among the roughly 390 genotyped donors, under 90% belonged to the genetic ancestry cluster associated with self-reported Caucasian donors. An earlier analysis of 587 of the donors used high-throughput TCR beta sequencing to judge whether each TCR beta V gene segment behaved as functional or pseudogenic. Every repertoire in the discovery cohort had been generated on one and the same sequencing platform. In a later analysis, previously published TCR beta repertoires from more than 500 donors were re-analyzed and high-resolution HLA genotyping was added so that TCR occurrence patterns could be studied. Typing coverage varied by locus: roughly 629-630 donors for A, B, C, DRB1 and DQB1; approximately 500 for DQA1; some 610 for DPA1; roughly 450 for DPB1. The T cell repertoires of 550 to 850 subjects were profiled by immunosequencing and related to cytomegalovirus serostatus. On the study overall, not on this receptor specifically: Most TCR sequences were seen in very few donors, while some public TCRs were found in many individuals. An earlier analysis of around 540 of the donors showed that most TCR beta V segments appeared in productive rearrangements either about 87% or about 30% of the time, which broadly matched IMGT annotations. Cytomegalovirus status was reported to be diagnosed by the classifier with high specificity and sensitivity in both the original and validation cohorts. In a later analysis, HLA-associated TCR beta chains were found to be more clonally expanded and to have lower generation probabilities than equally common non-associated chains. According to a later analysis, most CMV-associated TCR beta chains appeared to be HLA-restricted, and the HLA associations seemed to be driven largely by CMV exposure. According to a later genetic analysis, donors in an Asian-associated ancestry cluster had fewer N-insertions in productive TCRs than the approximately 630-donor mean. In the study, around 160 TCR beta chains were listed as associated with cytomegalovirus. Roughly uniform sequencing depth across donors was assumed in presence/absence analyses, although this assumption may not hold. At a false discovery rate of 0.05, a later analysis linked fewer than 20,000 TCR beta sequences to specific HLA alleles. When HLA alleles, especially DR and DQ, strongly co-occurred, attributing TCR associations to individual alleles was difficult. A further reported finding was that TCR beta sequences accurately predicted the HLA-A and HLA-B alleles for most subjects in the first cohort. A few of the identified cytomegalovirus-associated TCR beta chains were confirmed in vitro to be specific for cytomegalovirus antigens. V-gene and J-gene trimming of TCR beta chains was associated with a missense DCLRE1C variant in a later genetic analysis, and the association was replicated in an independent cohort. Because counts were too low, 15 to 20 rarely observed V segments, including chromosome 9 orphons, were excluded from the earlier analysis of a few hundred of the donors. In a later analysis, several top co-occurrence clusters were reported to appear linked to parvovirus B19, influenza, CMV and Epstein-Barr virus. Linkage disequilibrium might explain the correlated functional status among segregating V segments, but an unknown experimental factor could not be ruled out. The sequencing pipeline was judged likely to have produced a cluster of highly shared sequence variants as a technical artifact. It was suggested by the authors that the approach could potentially be generalized to other disease states and immunological phenotypes. Because HLA typing was unavailable for some donors at each locus, only the typed subset was used in association tests. Immune exposure information for the cohort was limited to CMV serostatus. A later analysis found that TCR association rates varied across HLA loci, with DRB1 alleles showing the most associated TCRs and HLA-C alleles the fewest. Some IMGT-functional V segments, including TRBV6-2 and TRBV6-3, could not be distinguished by the 87-base-pair reads and were therefore excluded. The cohort was sequenced for TCR beta chains only, and without alpha or paired-chain data the features that could be detected were limited.

Library construction relied on the immunoSEQ multiplex PCR assay. A mixture of 60 forward primers for TCR Vbeta segments and 13 reverse primers for TCR Jbeta segments was used in the multiplex PCR. The CDR3 region of rearranged TCR beta genes was amplified from genomic DNA with a multiplex PCR assay. On the Illumina HiSeq System, the amplified TCR beta libraries were sequenced as 87-base-pair reads. Processing in the source paper ran as follows. A later analysis counted about 82 million unique TCR beta chains across the 650 to 800 repertoires, and around 12 million of these chains were shared by at least two donors. Raw reads were error-corrected and collapsed into unique sequences with a nearest-neighbor algorithm that merged closely related sequences to remove PCR and sequencing errors. To assign V, D and J gene segments, CDR3 sequences were aligned to IMGT reference sequences. For a sequence to be retained, a match of at least six nucleotides to both a V gene segment and a J gene segment was required. Rearrangements were called productive when the CDR3 lacked stop codons and stayed in frame with V and J; all others were non-productive. CDR3 was defined according to IMGT convention as the region running from the second conserved V-encoded cysteine to the conserved J-encoded phenylalanine. Sequences without an unambiguous match to a single V gene segment were excluded from the earlier analysis of about 630 of the donors. An earlier analysis of 587 of the donors called V segments functional above 56.7% productive rearrangements and segregating when the between-donor standard deviation exceeded 5%. To diagnose cytomegalovirus status from the catalog of TCR beta chain sequences, a statistical classification framework was built. V and J gene assignment, in a later analysis, came from comparing TCR nucleotide sequences with IMGT/GENE-DB human TR gene sequences. In a later analysis, CDR3 sequences and most-parsimonious VDJ recombination scenarios were assigned using the TCRdist pipeline. In a later analysis, each TCR beta chain was defined by its CDR3 amino acid sequence together with its V-gene family, and reads without a unique V-gene family were excluded. In a later analysis, nearly 600 highly shared, low-generation-probability nucleotide sequences were removed to address suspected cross-contamination and a sequencing artifact. In a later analysis, a clonal expansion index was calculated for each public chain from normalized within-repertoire ranks of inferred template counts. In a later analysis, generation probabilities were computed using a VDJ recombination model fitted to out-of-frame rearrangements, and the results were checked against IGoR. In a later analysis, hypergeometric tests were used to score TCR-TCR, TCR-HLA and TCR-CMV co-occurrence, with a repertoire-size bias correction applied to TCR pairs. A later analysis estimated false discovery rates by permuting HLA or CMV assignments 20 times. In a later analysis, co-occurring TCRs were grouped using DBSCAN, and TCRdist sequence similarity was added for clustering within HLA-allele-positive subsets. Co-occurrence clustering excluded repertoires with fewer than 30,000 or more than 120,000 public chains, plus five with anomalous nucleotide sharing. TCRdb took this table from immuneACCESS and kept in-frame rearrangements with V and J called. Such tables lack part of the clones; where checked against another copy, unresolved V genes explain under half of the gap, and the rest is unexplained. V, J and clone size reflect that table, while D and trimming were determined from the DNA. This sample gives over 130,000 clones in total; roughly 62% of them show up just once. The ten top clones hold around 1.9% of the sample.

In total, roughly 710 healthy bone marrow donors made up the cohort. At the time of sampling, every cohort member was nominally healthy, though immune exposures that went unrecorded were likely present. The donor was CMV seronegative and was included in the group of several hundred seronegative cohort members. A peripheral blood sample was collected from each donor, and TCR beta sequencing was performed on peripheral blood mononuclear cells. The Qiagen DNeasy Blood Extraction Kit was used to extract genomic DNA from the blood cell samples. Counted from cysteine to phenylalanine, this CDR3 has 17 amino acids. Only CDR3 DNA remains: 51 bases, in frame from the first base. V has 3 bases trimmed and J has 3 bases trimmed; junction bases matching no gene number 12. CDR1 and CDR2, looked up from the germline V gene, are MGHDK and SYGVNS. In the case of this clone: The specificity of this receptor is unknown. No qualities accompany the bases; no much larger clone lies one base away.

What was sequenced was PBMCs. This sequence uses TRBV25-1 and TRBJ2-7; the central 9 bases match TRBD1. This clonotype was sampled from a male donor in good health and CMV-seronegative. The encoded CDR3 is CASSESRRDRARYEQYF. In nucleotides, the sequence is TGTGCCAGCAGTGAGTCCCGCCGGGACAGGGCCCGCTACGAGCAGTACTTC.